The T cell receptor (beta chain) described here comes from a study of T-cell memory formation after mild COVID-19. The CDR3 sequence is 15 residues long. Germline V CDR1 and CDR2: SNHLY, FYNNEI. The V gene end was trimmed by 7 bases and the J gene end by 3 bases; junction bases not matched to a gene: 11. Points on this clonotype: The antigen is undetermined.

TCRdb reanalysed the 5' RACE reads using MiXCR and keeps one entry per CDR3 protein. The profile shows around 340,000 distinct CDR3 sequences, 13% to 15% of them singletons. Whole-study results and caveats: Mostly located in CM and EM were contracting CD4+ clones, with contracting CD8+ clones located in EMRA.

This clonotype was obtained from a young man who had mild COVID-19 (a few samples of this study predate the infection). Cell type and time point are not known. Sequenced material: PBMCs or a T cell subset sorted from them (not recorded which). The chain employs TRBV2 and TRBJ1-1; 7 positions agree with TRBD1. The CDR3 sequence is CASKFRGGTDTEAFF. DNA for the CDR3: TGTGCCAGCAAATTCAGGGGGGGGACGGACACTGAAGCTTTCTTT. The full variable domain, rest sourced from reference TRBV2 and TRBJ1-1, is EPEVTQTPSHQVTQMGQEVILRCVPISNHLYFYWYRQILGQKVEFLVSFYNNEISEKSEIFDDQFSVERPDGSNFTLKIRSTKLEDSAMYFCASKFRGGTDTEAFFGQGTRLTVV.